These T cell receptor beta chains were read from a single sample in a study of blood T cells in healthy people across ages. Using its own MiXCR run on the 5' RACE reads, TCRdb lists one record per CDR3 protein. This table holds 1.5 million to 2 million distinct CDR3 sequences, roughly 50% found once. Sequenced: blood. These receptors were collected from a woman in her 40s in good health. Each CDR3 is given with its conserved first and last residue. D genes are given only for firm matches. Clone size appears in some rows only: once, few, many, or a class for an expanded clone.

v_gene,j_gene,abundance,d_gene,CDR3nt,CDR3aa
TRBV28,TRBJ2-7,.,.,TGTGCCAGCATTAACAGGGTTTCCTACGAGCAGTACTTC,CASINRVSYEQYF
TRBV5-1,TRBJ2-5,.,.,TGCGCCAGCAGCTCGTATCGGACGGTCCAAGAGACCCAGTACTTC,CASSSYRTVQETQYF
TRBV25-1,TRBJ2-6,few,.,TGTGCCAGCAGTGGGACACCGGGACTCATGTCTGGGGCCAACGTCCTGACTTTC,CASSGTPGLMSGANVLTF
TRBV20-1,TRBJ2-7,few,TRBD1,TGCAGTGCTAGTTGGGACAGGGGGCTCCACGAGCAGTACTTC,CSASWDRGLHEQYF
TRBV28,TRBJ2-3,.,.,TGTGCCAGCAGCAATCCTACCCTGTTTCTGGATACGCAGTATTTT,CASSNPTLFLDTQYF
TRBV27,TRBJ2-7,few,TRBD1,TGTGCCAGCAGTCCAGGGACAGGGCTCGACTACGAGCAGTACTTC,CASSPGTGLDYEQYF
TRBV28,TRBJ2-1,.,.,TGTGCCAGCAGCCCACCGACGCCCTACAATGAGCAGTTCTTC,CASSPPTPYNEQFF
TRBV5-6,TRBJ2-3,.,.,TGTGCCAGCAGCTCAGGGGAAGTACGAAGGCAGTATTTT,CASSSGEVRRQYF
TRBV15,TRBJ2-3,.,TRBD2,TGTGCCACCACATTCGGGGGGAGGGCAGATACGCAGTATTTT,CATTFGGRADTQYF
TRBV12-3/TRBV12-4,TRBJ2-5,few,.,TGTGCCAGCAGTTTATGGGGGGAACCTCAAGAGACCCAGTACTTC,CASSLWGEPQETQYF
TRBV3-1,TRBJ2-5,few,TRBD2,TGTGCCAGCAGCCAAGGGGGCGGGGGGGTAGAGACCCAGTACTTC,CASSQGGGGVETQYF
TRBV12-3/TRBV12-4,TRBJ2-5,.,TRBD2,TGTGCCAGCAGTTTCCTGTGGCGGGGGGCCTTCCAAGAGACCCAGTACTTC,CASSFLWRGAFQETQYF
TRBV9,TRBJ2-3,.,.,TGTGCCAGCAGCGTCGGCAAAAGAGATACGCAGTATTTT,CASSVGKRDTQYF
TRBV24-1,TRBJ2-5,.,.,TGTGCCACCAGTGACAGAAAGCCAGAGACCCAGTACTTC,CATSDRKPETQYF